Listed below are T cell receptor beta chains from one sample, sequenced in a study of blood T cell repertoires in COVID-19. Produced via immunoSEQ multiplex PCR; TCRdb's table is partial and in-frame only. The sample has about 380,000 clones, 85% seen once. Specimen: peripheral blood. These receptors all come from a woman under 30 with acute or convalescent COVID-19. The CDR3 runs from the conserved cysteine through the conserved F or W. The D gene is left open where the match is weak. Clone size is stated in some rows and not others, as once, few, many or a class when expanded.

v_gene,abundance,d_gene,j_gene,CDR3nt,CDR3aa
TRBV7-3,-,TRBD2,TRBJ2-3,TGTGCCAGCAGCTTAACGTTGGGGACTAGCGGGATGTCAGATACGCAGTATTTT,CASSLTLGTSGMSDTQYF
TRBV4-1,once,-,TRBJ2-3,TGCGCCAGCAGCCAAGACCCCCCGGGCACAGATACGCAGTATTTT,CASSQDPPGTDTQYF
TRBV28,-,-,TRBJ1-2,TGTGCCAGCAGTTTTGCGGACAGCCCTTATGGCTACACCTTC,CASSFADSPYGYTF
TRBV18,-,-,TRBJ2-2,TGTGCCAGCTCACCATTAGTAGCTAACACCGGGGAGCTGTTTTTT,CASSPLVANTGELFF
TRBV5-1,-,-,TRBJ2-7,TGCGCCAGCAGGAACCTAGAGGAGAGACTCTCCTACGAGCAGTACTTC,CASRNLEERLSYEQYF
TRBV24-1,-,TRBD2,TRBJ2-2,TGTGCCACCAGTGATCGGGGGTGGACTAGCGGGAGCTTGGGCGGGGAGCTGTTTTTT,CATSDRGWTSGSLGGELFF
TRBV15,-,-,TRBJ1-4,TGTGCCACCAGCAGAATCGGGGGTTGGGAAAAACTGTTTTTT,CATSRIGGWEKLFF
TRBV19,-,-,TRBJ1-1,TGTGCCAGTAGTCCACGAGGGGGGAACACTGAAGCTTTCTTT,CASSPRGGNTEAFF
TRBV5-1,-,TRBD1,TRBJ2-7,TGCGCCAGCAGTTCAGGACAGGGCTACGAGCAGTACTTC,CASSSGQGYEQYF
TRBV2,-,TRBD1,TRBJ1-2,TGTGCCAGCAGTCCTAGGACAGGAGACTATGGCTACACCTTC,CASSPRTGDYGYTF
TRBV7-9,-,-,TRBJ1-1,TGTGCCAGCAGCTTAGTAATACAGAACACTGAAGCTTTCTTT,CASSLVIQNTEAFF
TRBV28,-,-,TRBJ1-1,TGTGCCAGCAGCCGGGTGGGGGGGGCGACGAACACTGAAGCTTTCTTT,CASSRVGGATNTEAFF
TRBV6-5,once,-,TRBJ2-2,TGTGCCAGCAGTTATCGAGTCGCTGCTAACGGGGAGCTGTTTTTT,CASSYRVAANGELFF
TRBV2,-,-,TRBJ1-1,TGTGCCAGCAGGCGAAGGGGGTTGAACACTGAAGCTTTCTTT,CASRRRGLNTEAFF
TRBV7-8,-,-,TRBJ1-1,TGTGCCAGCAGCGCGCCCAGGGTTGCGAACACTGAAGCTTTCTTT,CASSAPRVANTEAFF
TRBV6-6,once,TRBD1,TRBJ1-5,TGTGCCAGCAGTATCGACAGGGTCGCCAATCAGCCCCAGCATTTT,CASSIDRVANQPQHF
TRBV5-1,-,TRBD2,TRBJ2-7,TGCGCCAGCAGCTTGGCATTAGGACTAGCGGGGGGGCCGAAAGACTTC,CASSLALGLAGGPKDF
TRBV5-1,-,-,TRBJ1-2,TGCGCCAGCAGCCAACAGGGTAATTATGGCTACACCTTC,CASSQQGNYGYTF
TRBV18,-,-,TRBJ2-5,TGTGCCAGCTCACCCGACAGGGGCTGGCGGGGGGAGACCCAGTACTTC,CASSPDRGWRGETQYF
TRBV19,-,TRBD2,TRBJ2-2,TGTGCCAGTCCTCCGGGGGGGCGTGTCACCGGGGAGCTGTTTTTT,CASPPGGRVTGELFF
TRBV5-1,-,TRBD1,TRBJ1-3,TGCGCCAGCAGCCCTATACAGGGGGCCCCTGGAAACACCATATATTTT,CASSPIQGAPGNTIYF
TRBV7-9,-,-,TRBJ2-5,TGTGCCAGCAGCTTGACCCCCGGGATCGGGGAGACCCAGTACTTC,CASSLTPGIGETQYF
TRBV5-6,-,TRBD1,TRBJ1-5,TGTGCCAGCTCTGGTTGGGACAGAAATCAGCCCCAGCATTTT,CASSGWDRNQPQHF
TRBV6-5,-,-,TRBJ1-1,TGTGCCAGCAGTTACTCAGGGGGAGCTGAAGCTTTCTTT,CASSYSGGAEAFF
TRBV7-9,-,-,TRBJ2-7,TGTGCCAGCAGCACCCTCGGTATGCGAGGGTCCTACGAGCAGTACTTC,CASSTLGMRGSYEQYF
TRBV19,-,TRBD1,TRBJ1-6,TGTGCCAGTAATCCCACCGGGACAGTCAGTTCACCCCTCCACTTT,CASNPTGTVSSPLHF
TRBV19,few,-,TRBJ1-2,TGTGCCAGTAGTATTAACGGGATGCGGGCCGGCCGAATGACTAACTATGGCTACACCTTC,CASSINGMRAGRMTNYGYTF
TRBV4-1,-,TRBD1,TRBJ1-5,TGCGCCAGCAGCCAGGGTTGGAGGGGGACAGGGGCTTGGCAGCCCCAGCATTTT,CASSQGWRGTGAWQPQHF
TRBV9,few,TRBD2,TRBJ2-1,TGTGCCAGCAGCGTAGACGGGAGGAATTACAATGAGCAGTTCTTC,CASSVDGRNYNEQFF
TRBV28,-,TRBD1,TRBJ1-3,TGTGCCAGCAGTTCCCCCGGGACAGGGTCTGGAAACACCATATATTTT,CASSSPGTGSGNTIYF
TRBV14,-,-,TRBJ2-7,TGTGCCAGCAGCCAAGTTAGGAGCGAGCAGTACTTC,CASSQVRSEQYF
TRBV30,once,TRBD1,TRBJ1-2,TGTGCCTGGAGTCTAGGACAGGGGGAGGGTGGCTACACCTTC,CAWSLGQGEGGYTF
TRBV6-1,-,-,TRBJ1-5,TGTGCCAGCAGTGAAGGGCAGGGGCTTCCCCAGCCCCAGCATTTT,CASSEGQGLPQPQHF
TRBV2,-,TRBD2,TRBJ2-7,TGTGCCAGCAGTGAGGGCGGGGGTAATTTCTACGAGCAGTACTTC,CASSEGGGNFYEQYF
TRBV18,-,-,TRBJ1-5,TGTGCCAGCTCAGATACGACAGCCGACCTAGGGCCCCAGCATTTT,CASSDTTADLGPQHF
TRBV10-1,-,TRBD2,TRBJ2-5,TGCGCCAGCAGCTCCGGGGGGGAGACCCAGTACTTC,CASSSGGETQYF
TRBV7-9,few,TRBD1,TRBJ1-3,TGTGCTCCTGGACAGGTCGGCATAAACACCATATATTTT,CAPGQVGINTIYF
TRBV5-1,-,TRBD1,TRBJ2-3,TGCGCCAGCAGCTTGGCCGAAAGGGGGCAAGATACGCAGTATTTT,CASSLAERGQDTQYF
TRBV2,-,TRBD2,TRBJ2-3,TGTGCCAGCAGTGGGCGTGGGACTAGCGGATCAGATACGCAGTATTTT,CASSGRGTSGSDTQYF
TRBV11-2,-,-,TRBJ1-1,TGTGCCAGCAGCTTATTCGCAGGAACATTAGGCACTGAAGCTTTCTTT,CASSLFAGTLGTEAFF
TRBV5-4,-,-,TRBJ1-5,TGTGCCAGCAGCCCCAGTGTCAATCAGCCCCAGCATTTT,CASSPSVNQPQHF
TRBV11-2,-,-,TRBJ1-2,TGTGCCAGCAGCGGCAATTACAGAGCGACAGATTCTGGTAACTATGGCTACACCTTC,CASSGNYRATDSGNYGYTF
TRBV6-6,-,TRBD1,TRBJ2-3,TGTGCCAGCAGTCGTACCCCCCCCGGGACAGTAACAGATACGCAGTATTTT,CASSRTPPGTVTDTQYF
TRBV7-9,-,TRBD1,TRBJ2-7,TGTGCCAGCAGCAAGGACAGGGGGCGGGTTGGTAAGCAGTACTTC,CASSKDRGRVGKQYF
TRBV2,-,TRBD1,TRBJ1-1,TGTGCCAGCAGGCTGGGACAGGGGAAGTCGGGGAACACTGAAGCTTTCTTT,CASRLGQGKSGNTEAFF
TRBV2,-,TRBD2,TRBJ2-1,TGTGCCACCCGTGGCGGGAGCTCGAATGAGCAGTTCTTC,CATRGGSSNEQFF
TRBV7-9,-,-,TRBJ2-2,TGTGCCAGCAGCTTAGAGGGGCCAGAGAACACCGGGGAGCTGTTTTTT,CASSLEGPENTGELFF
TRBV5-1,-,-,TRBJ2-7,TGCGCCAGCAGCTCGTTAGATTCCTACGAGCAGTACTTC,CASSSLDSYEQYF